This T cell receptor (beta chain) comes out of a study of regulatory T cells in long-lasting Graves disease. Time point denoted: newly diagnosed GD, antithyroid drugs for less than 3 months. The TCR library used RNA extracted from PBMCs. This clonotype was observed at least ten times. What it binds is not known. General observations from the study: Favoring TRBV28, TRBJ1-2 and TRBJ2-5 was a feature seen in persistent disease. Accuracy was possibly reduced by small sample size. Patients with persistent Graves' had lower TCR diversity than newly diagnosed patients.

Germline assignment: CDR1 LNHDA and CDR2 SQIVND (reference sequence). This CDR3 is 17 amino acids long. V dropped 4 bases and J dropped 4; count of bases not matched to a gene: 11. Libraries of TCR beta came from iRepertoire HTBI primers plus Arm-PCR of CDR3 regions. TCRdb reprocessed the multiplex PCR reads with MiXCR, giving one entry per CDR3 protein. This table holds 200,000 to 250,000 distinct CDR3 sequences, around 21% found once. The chain employs TRBV19 and TRBJ2-5, with 11 bases fitting TRBD2. The receptor was derived from a female donor with Graves disease. The starting material was peripheral blood mononuclear cells (PBMCs), obtained at new diagnosis, from a patient treated with antithyroid drugs. Here the CDR3 reads CASSRQTSGIGRETQYF. As DNA, the CDR3 is TGTGCCAGTAGTAGACAGACTAGCGGGATTGGGCGAGAGACCCAGTACTTC.